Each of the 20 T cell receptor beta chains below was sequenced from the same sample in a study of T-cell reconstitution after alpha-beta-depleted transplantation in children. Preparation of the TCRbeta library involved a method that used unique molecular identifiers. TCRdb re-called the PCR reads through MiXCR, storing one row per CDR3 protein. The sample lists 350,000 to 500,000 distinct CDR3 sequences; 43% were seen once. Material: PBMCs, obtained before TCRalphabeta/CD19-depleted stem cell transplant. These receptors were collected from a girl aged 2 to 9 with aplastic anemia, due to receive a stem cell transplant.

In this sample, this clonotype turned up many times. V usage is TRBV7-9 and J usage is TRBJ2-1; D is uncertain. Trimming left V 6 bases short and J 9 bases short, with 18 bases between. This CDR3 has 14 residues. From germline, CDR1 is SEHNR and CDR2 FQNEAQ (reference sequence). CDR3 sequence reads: CASSSQRSRSEQFF. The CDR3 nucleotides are TGTGCCAGCAGTTCTCAGCGCTCGCGTAGTGAGCAGTTCTTC. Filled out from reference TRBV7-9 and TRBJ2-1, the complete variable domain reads DTGVSQNPRHKITKRGQNVTFRCDPISEHNRLYWYRQTLGQGPEFLTYFQNEAQLEKSRLLSDRFSAERPKGSFSTLEIQRTEQGDSAMYLCASSSQRSRSEQFFGPGTRLTVL.

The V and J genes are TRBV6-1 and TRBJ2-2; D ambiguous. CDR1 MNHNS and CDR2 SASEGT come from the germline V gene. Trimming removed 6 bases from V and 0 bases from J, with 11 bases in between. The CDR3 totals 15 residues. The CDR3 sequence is CASSPHRSNTGELFF. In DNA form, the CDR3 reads TGTGCCAGCAGCCCCCACCGCTCGAACACCGGGGAGCTGTTTTTT.

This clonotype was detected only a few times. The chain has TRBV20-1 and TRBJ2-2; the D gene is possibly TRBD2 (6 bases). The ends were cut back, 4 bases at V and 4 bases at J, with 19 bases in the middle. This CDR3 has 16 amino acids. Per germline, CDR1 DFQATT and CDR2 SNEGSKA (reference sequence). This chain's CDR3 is CSAKPPGGAATGELFF. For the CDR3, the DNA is TGCAGTGCTAAACCGCCCGGAGGGGCCGCCACCGGGGAGCTGTTTTTT.

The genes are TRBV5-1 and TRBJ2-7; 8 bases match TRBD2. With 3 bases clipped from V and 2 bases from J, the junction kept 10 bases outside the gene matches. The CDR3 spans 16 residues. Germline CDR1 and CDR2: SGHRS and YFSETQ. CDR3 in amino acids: CASSSTVSGIPYEQYF. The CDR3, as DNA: TGCGCCAGCAGCTCAACCGTTAGCGGGATTCCCTACGAGCAGTACTTC.

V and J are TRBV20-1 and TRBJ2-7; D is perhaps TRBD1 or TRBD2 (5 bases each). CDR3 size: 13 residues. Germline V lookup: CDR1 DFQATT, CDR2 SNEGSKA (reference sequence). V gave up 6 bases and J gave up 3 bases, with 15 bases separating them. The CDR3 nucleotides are TGCAGTGCCACCGGGGCCGCCTTCTACGAGCAGTACTTC. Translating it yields CSATGAAFYEQYF.

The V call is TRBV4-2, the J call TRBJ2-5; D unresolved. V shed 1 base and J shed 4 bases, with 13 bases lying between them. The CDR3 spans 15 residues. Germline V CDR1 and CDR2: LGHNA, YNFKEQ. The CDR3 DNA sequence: TGTGCCAGCAGCCAAGGGCCTACGGAGTCAGAGACCCAGTACTTC. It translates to CASSQGPTESETQYF.

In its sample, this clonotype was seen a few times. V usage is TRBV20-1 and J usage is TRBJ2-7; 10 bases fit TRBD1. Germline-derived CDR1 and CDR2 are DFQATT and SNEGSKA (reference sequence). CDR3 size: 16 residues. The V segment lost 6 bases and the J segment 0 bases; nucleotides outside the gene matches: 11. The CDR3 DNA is TGCAGTGCGGGGACAGGGGTCAGTCAAATCTCCTACGAGCAGTACTTC. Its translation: CSAGTGVSQISYEQYF.

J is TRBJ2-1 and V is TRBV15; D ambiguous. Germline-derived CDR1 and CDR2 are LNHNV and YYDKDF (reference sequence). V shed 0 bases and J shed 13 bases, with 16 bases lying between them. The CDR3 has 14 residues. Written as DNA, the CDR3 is TGTGCCACCAGCAGAGAATTTTTGGTGGATCCTCAGTTCTTC. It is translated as CATSREFLVDPQFF.

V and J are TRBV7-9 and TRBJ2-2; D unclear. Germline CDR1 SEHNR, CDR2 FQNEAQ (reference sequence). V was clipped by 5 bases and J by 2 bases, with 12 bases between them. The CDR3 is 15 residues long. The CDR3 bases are TGTGCCAGCAGCCCGAGACTTTCTAACACCGGGGAGCTGTTTTTT. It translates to CASSPRLSNTGELFF.

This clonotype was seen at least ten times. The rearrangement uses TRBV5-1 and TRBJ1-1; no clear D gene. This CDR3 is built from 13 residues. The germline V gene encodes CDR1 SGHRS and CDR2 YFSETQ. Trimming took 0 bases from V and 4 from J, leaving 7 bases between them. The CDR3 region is CASSLGVVTEAFF. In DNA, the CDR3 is TGCGCCAGCAGCTTGGGGGTTGTCACTGAAGCTTTCTTT.

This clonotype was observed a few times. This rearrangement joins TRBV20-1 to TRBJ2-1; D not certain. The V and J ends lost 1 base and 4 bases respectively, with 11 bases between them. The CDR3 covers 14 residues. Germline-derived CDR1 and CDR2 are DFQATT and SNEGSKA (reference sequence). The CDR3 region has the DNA TGCAGTGCTAGAGGGTTTCCGGATTACAATGAGCAGTTCTTC. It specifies CSARGFPDYNEQFF.

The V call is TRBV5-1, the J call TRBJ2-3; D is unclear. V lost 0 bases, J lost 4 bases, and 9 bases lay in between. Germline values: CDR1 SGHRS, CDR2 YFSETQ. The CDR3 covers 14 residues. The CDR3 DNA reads TGCGCCAGCAGCTTGGCTGTGGACCCAGATACGCAGTATTTT. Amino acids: CASSLAVDPDTQYF. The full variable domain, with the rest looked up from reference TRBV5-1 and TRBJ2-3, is KAGVTQTPRYLIKTRGQQVTLSCSPISGHRSVSWYQQTPGQGLQFLFEYFSETQRNKGNFPGRFSGRQFSNSRSEMNVSTLELGDSALYLCASSLAVDPDTQYFGPGTRLTVL.

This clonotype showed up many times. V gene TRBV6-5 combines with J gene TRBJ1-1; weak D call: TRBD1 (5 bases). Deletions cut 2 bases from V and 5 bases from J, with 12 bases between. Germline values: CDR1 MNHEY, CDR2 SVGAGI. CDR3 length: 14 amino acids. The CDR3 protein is CASSYQGSGTEAFF. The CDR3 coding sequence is TGTGCCAGCAGTTACCAGGGTAGTGGTACTGAAGCTTTCTTT.

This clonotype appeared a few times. Here the CDR3 DNA reads TGTGCCAGCAGCCGGGACATCCACAATGAGCAGTTCTTC. Translation gives CASSRDIHNEQFF. The chain joins TRBV9 to TRBJ2-1; maybe TRBD1 (6 bases). CDR3 size: 13 residues. The germline gives CDR1 SGDLS, CDR2 YYNGEE. V lost 4 bases and J 5 bases, leaving 10 bases between the germline ends.

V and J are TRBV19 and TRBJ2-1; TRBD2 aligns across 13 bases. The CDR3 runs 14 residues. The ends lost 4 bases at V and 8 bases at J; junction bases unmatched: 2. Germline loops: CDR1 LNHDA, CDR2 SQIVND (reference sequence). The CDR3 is CASSKGLAGHEQFF. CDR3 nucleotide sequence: TGTGCCAGTAGTAAGGGACTAGCGGGACATGAGCAGTTCTTC.

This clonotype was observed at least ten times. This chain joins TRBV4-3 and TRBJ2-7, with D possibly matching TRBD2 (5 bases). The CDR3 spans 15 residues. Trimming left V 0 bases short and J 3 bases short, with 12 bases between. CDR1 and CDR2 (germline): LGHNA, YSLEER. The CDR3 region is CASSQEALGSYEQYF. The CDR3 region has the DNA TGCGCCAGCAGCCAAGAGGCCCTGGGGAGCTACGAGCAGTACTTC.

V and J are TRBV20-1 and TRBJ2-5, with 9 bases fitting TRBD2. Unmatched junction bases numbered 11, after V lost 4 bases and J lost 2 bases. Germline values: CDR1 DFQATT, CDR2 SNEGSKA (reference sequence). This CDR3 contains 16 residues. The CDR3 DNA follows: TGCAGTGCTAAAAGGGGGGCTAGCGGGGCTCAAGAGACCCAGTACTTC. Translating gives CSAKRGASGAQETQYF.

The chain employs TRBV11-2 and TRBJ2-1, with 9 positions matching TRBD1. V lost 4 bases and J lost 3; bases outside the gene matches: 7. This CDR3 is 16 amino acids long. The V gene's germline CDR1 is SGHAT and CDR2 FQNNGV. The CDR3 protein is CASSSPGQGYYNEQFF. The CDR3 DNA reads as TGTGCCAGCAGCTCTCCGGGACAGGGATACTACAATGAGCAGTTCTTC. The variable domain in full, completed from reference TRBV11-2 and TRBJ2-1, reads EAGVAQSPRYKIIEKRQSVAFWCNPISGHATLYWYQQILGQGPKLLIQFQNNGVVDDSQLPKDRFSAERLKGVDSTLKIQPAKLEDSAVYLCASSSPGQGYYNEQFFGPGTRLTVL.

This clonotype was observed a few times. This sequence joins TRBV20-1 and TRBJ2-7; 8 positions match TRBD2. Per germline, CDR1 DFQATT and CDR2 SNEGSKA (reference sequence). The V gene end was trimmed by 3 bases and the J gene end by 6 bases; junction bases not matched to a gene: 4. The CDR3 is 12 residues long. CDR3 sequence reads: CSASSGTGEQYF. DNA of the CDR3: TGCAGTGCTAGTAGCGGGACGGGCGAGCAGTACTTC.

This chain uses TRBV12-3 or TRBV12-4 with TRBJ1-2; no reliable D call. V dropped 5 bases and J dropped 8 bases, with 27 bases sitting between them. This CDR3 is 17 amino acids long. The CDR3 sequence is CASSRLPPRFVMQGYTF. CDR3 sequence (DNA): TGTGCCAGCAGTCGGCTTCCCCCGCGGTTTGTAATGCAGGGCTACACCTTC.